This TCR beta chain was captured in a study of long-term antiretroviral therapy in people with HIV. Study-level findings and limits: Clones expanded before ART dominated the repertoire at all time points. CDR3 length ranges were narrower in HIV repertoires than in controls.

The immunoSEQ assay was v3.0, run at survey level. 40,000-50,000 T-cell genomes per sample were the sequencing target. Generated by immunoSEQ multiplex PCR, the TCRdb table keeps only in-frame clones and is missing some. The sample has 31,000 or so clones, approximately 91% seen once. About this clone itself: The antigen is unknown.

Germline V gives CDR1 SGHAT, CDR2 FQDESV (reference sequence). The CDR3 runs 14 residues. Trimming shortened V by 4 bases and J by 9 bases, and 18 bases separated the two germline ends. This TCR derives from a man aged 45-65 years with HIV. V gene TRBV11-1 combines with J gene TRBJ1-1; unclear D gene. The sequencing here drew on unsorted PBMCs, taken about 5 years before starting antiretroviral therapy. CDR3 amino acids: CASSSKTNTEKAFF. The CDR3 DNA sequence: TGTGCCAGCAGCTCCAAAACAAATACAGAGAAAGCTTTCTTT.